The rows below give T cell receptor beta chains drawn from one sample of a study of blood T cell repertoires in COVID-19. Measured with immunoSEQ multiplex PCR; TCRdb has only the in-frame clones, and not every one. The data show hundreds of thousands of clones, roughly 85% seen once. The sample was peripheral blood. These receptors were collected from a man aged 45-65 years with COVID-19, enrolled during active disease. CDR3s include the opening cysteine and the closing phenylalanine or tryptophan. The D gene is left open where the match is weak. Some rows mark clone size as missing; the rest say once, few, many or name a class of expanded clone.

V gene: TRBV5-1
J gene: TRBJ2-7
D gene: TRBD1
clone size: .
CDR3 protein: CASSLDRGYEQYF
CDR3 DNA: TGCGCCAGCAGCTTGGACAGGGGCTACGAGCAGTACTTC

V gene: TRBV15
J gene: TRBJ1-1
D gene: .
clone size: .
CDR3 protein: CATSKTWAGNTEAFF
CDR3 DNA: TGTGCCACCAGCAAAACATGGGCAGGGAACACTGAAGCTTTCTTT

V gene: TRBV30
J gene: TRBJ2-2
D gene: TRBD1
clone size: .
CDR3 protein: CAWSSPGQGMIGELFF
CDR3 DNA: TGTGCCTGGAGTTCCCCGGGACAGGGTATGATCGGGGAGCTGTTTTTT

V gene: TRBV7-9
J gene: TRBJ1-1
D gene: TRBD1
clone size: .
CDR3 protein: CASSIKGQGNTEAFF
CDR3 DNA: TGTGCCAGCAGCATAAAGGGACAGGGGAACACTGAAGCTTTCTTT

V gene: TRBV25-1
J gene: TRBJ2-1
D gene: TRBD1
clone size: .
CDR3 protein: CASSESPGQLYNEQFF
CDR3 DNA: TGTGCCAGCAGTGAATCACCGGGACAGCTATACAATGAGCAGTTCTTC

V gene: TRBV6-5
J gene: TRBJ1-6
D gene: .
clone size: .
CDR3 protein: CASSSYGGSPLHF
CDR3 DNA: TGTGCCAGCTCTAGTTACGGGGGTTCACCCCTCCACTTT

V gene: TRBV5-1
J gene: TRBJ2-5
D gene: .
clone size: .
CDR3 protein: CASSLQGQETQYF
CDR3 DNA: TGCGCCAGCAGCTTGCAGGGACAAGAGACCCAGTACTTC

V gene: TRBV5-1
J gene: TRBJ2-3
D gene: TRBD2
clone size: .
CDR3 protein: CASSLPLASTDTQYF
CDR3 DNA: TGCGCCAGCAGCTTGCCACTAGCGAGCACAGATACGCAGTATTTT

V gene: TRBV24-1
J gene: TRBJ2-7
D gene: TRBD1
clone size: .
CDR3 protein: CATSDRTGTEQYF
CDR3 DNA: TGTGCCACCAGTGACCGGACAGGGACCGAGCAGTACTTC

V gene: TRBV21-1
J gene: TRBJ2-5
D gene: .
clone size: .
CDR3 protein: CASSKEQGHRETQYF
CDR3 DNA: TGTGCCAGCAGCAAAGAACAGGGTCACAGGGAGACCCAGTACTTC

V gene: TRBV5-4
J gene: TRBJ2-2
D gene: .
clone size: once
CDR3 protein: CASSFGLARTGELFF
CDR3 DNA: TGTGCCAGCAGCTTCGGGCTAGCGAGGACCGGGGAGCTGTTTTTT

V gene: TRBV7-8
J gene: TRBJ2-2
D gene: .
clone size: .
CDR3 protein: CASSRVTFDGELFF
CDR3 DNA: TGTGCCAGCAGCCGAGTCACATTTGACGGGGAGCTGTTTTTT

V gene: TRBV3-1/TRBV3-2
J gene: TRBJ2-2
D gene: .
clone size: .
CDR3 protein: CASNRGGSGSGELFF
CDR3 DNA: TGTGCCAGCAACCGAGGAGGGTCTGGGTCCGGGGAGCTGTTTTTT

V gene: TRBV5-4
J gene: TRBJ2-1
D gene: TRBD1
clone size: .
CDR3 protein: CASSPPGQGASNEQFF
CDR3 DNA: TGTGCCAGCAGCCCTCCCGGACAGGGGGCGAGTAATGAGCAGTTCTTC

V gene: TRBV19
J gene: TRBJ2-7
D gene: .
clone size: .
CDR3 protein: CASSIWAGSEEQYF
CDR3 DNA: TGTGCCAGTAGTATATGGGCAGGATCGGAAGAGCAGTACTTC

V gene: TRBV6-5
J gene: TRBJ1-5
D gene: .
clone size: .
CDR3 protein: CASNEGVGQPQHF
CDR3 DNA: TGTGCCAGCAACGAGGGGGTTGGTCAGCCCCAGCATTTT

V gene: TRBV4-3
J gene: TRBJ2-7
D gene: .
clone size: .
CDR3 protein: CASSQNAQTTYEQYF
CDR3 DNA: TGCGCCAGCAGCCAAAACGCTCAAACAACCTACGAGCAGTACTTC

V gene: TRBV7-2
J gene: TRBJ2-7
D gene: .
clone size: .
CDR3 protein: CASSPWTYSYEQYF
CDR3 DNA: TGTGCCAGCAGCCCGTGGACTTATTCCTACGAGCAGTACTTC

V gene: TRBV19
J gene: TRBJ2-3
D gene: TRBD2
clone size: .
CDR3 protein: CASSPSGVFTDTQYF
CDR3 DNA: TGTGCCAGTAGCCCAAGCGGGGTATTTACAGATACGCAGTATTTT

V gene: TRBV18
J gene: TRBJ2-5
D gene: .
clone size: .
CDR3 protein: CASSPTRDTDLEETQYF
CDR3 DNA: TGTGCCAGCTCACCTACTAGGGACACCGACCTAGAAGAGACCCAGTACTTC

V gene: TRBV7-3
J gene: TRBJ1-1
D gene: .
clone size: .
CDR3 protein: CASSQGGWDTEAFF
CDR3 DNA: TGTGCCAGCAGCCAAGGAGGTTGGGACACTGAAGCTTTCTTT

V gene: TRBV5-1
J gene: TRBJ1-5
D gene: TRBD1
clone size: .
CDR3 protein: CASSWGQGDDQPQHF
CDR3 DNA: TGCGCCAGCAGCTGGGGACAGGGGGACGATCAGCCCCAGCATTTT

V gene: TRBV3-1/TRBV3-2
J gene: TRBJ1-1
D gene: .
clone size: few
CDR3 protein: CASTTSRVVGFMNTEAFF
CDR3 DNA: TGTGCCAGCACCACCAGCAGGGTGGTGGGGTTTATGAACACTGAAGCTTTCTTT

V gene: TRBV10-3
J gene: TRBJ2-6
D gene: .
clone size: .
CDR3 protein: CAISAGAGANVLTF
CDR3 DNA: TGTGCCATCAGTGCGGGTGCTGGGGCCAACGTCCTGACTTTC

V gene: TRBV7-2
J gene: TRBJ2-2
D gene: .
clone size: .
CDR3 protein: CASSIRQAGELFF
CDR3 DNA: TGTGCCAGCAGCATCAGACAGGCCGGGGAGCTGTTTTTT

V gene: TRBV15
J gene: TRBJ2-1
D gene: TRBD1
clone size: .
CDR3 protein: CATSGDRGPSSYNEQFF
CDR3 DNA: TGTGCCACCAGCGGAGACAGGGGGCCTAGCTCCTACAATGAGCAGTTCTTC

V gene: TRBV24-1
J gene: TRBJ2-3
D gene: TRBD2
clone size: .
CDR3 protein: CATSWTSGGPTQYF
CDR3 DNA: TGTGCCACCTCTTGGACTAGCGGGGGGCCTACGCAGTATTTT

V gene: TRBV24-1
J gene: TRBJ2-3
D gene: .
clone size: .
CDR3 protein: CATDRSGASTDTQYF
CDR3 DNA: TGTGCCACCGATCGTTCGGGAGCTAGCACAGATACGCAGTATTTT

V gene: TRBV6-2/TRBV6-3
J gene: TRBJ1-3
D gene: .
clone size: once
CDR3 protein: CASSWRRGGGNTIYF
CDR3 DNA: TGTGCCAGCAGTTGGCGGCGAGGGGGTGGAAACACCATATATTTT

V gene: TRBV6-5
J gene: TRBJ1-5
D gene: TRBD1
clone size: .
CDR3 protein: CASTLGTGGNQPQHF
CDR3 DNA: TGTGCCAGCACTCTAGGGACAGGGGGGAATCAGCCCCAGCATTTT

V gene: TRBV14
J gene: TRBJ2-2
D gene: TRBD1
clone size: .
CDR3 protein: CASSQWRTGGNTGELFF
CDR3 DNA: TGTGCCAGCAGCCAATGGCGGACAGGGGGGAACACCGGGGAGCTGTTTTTT

V gene: TRBV2
J gene: TRBJ1-6
D gene: .
clone size: .
CDR3 protein: CASSELGLRDNSPLHF
CDR3 DNA: TGTGCCAGCAGTGAACTGGGGTTGAGGGATAATTCACCCCTCCACTTT

V gene: TRBV24-1
J gene: TRBJ2-2
D gene: TRBD1
clone size: .
CDR3 protein: CATSDLGQGVTGELFF
CDR3 DNA: TGTGCCACCAGTGATTTGGGGCAGGGGGTCACCGGGGAGCTGTTTTTT

V gene: TRBV19
J gene: TRBJ2-2
D gene: TRBD1
clone size: .
CDR3 protein: CASSITGGLQSGELFF
CDR3 DNA: TGTGCCAGTAGTATTACAGGGGGCTTACAGTCCGGGGAGCTGTTTTTT

V gene: TRBV5-1
J gene: TRBJ1-2
D gene: TRBD1
clone size: .
CDR3 protein: CASSLQGAREGYTF
CDR3 DNA: TGCGCCAGCAGCTTACAGGGGGCGAGGGAGGGCTACACCTTC

V gene: TRBV10-1
J gene: TRBJ1-1
D gene: .
clone size: .
CDR3 protein: CASSVAGDGTEAFF
CDR3 DNA: TGCGCCAGCAGTGTTGCGGGTGACGGCACTGAAGCTTTCTTT

V gene: TRBV4-1
J gene: TRBJ1-5
D gene: .
clone size: .
CDR3 protein: CASSQDRQNNQPQHF
CDR3 DNA: TGCGCCAGCAGCCAAGATCGACAGAACAATCAGCCCCAGCATTTT

V gene: TRBV7-9
J gene: TRBJ1-6
D gene: .
clone size: .
CDR3 protein: CASSLVGVGGSPLHF
CDR3 DNA: TGTGCCAGCAGCTTAGTCGGGGTCGGGGGTTCACCCCTCCACTTT

V gene: TRBV6-5
J gene: TRBJ2-7
D gene: TRBD1
clone size: .
CDR3 protein: CASRRTGGNEQYF
CDR3 DNA: TGTGCCAGCAGAAGGACAGGGGGGAATGAGCAGTACTTC

V gene: TRBV11-3
J gene: TRBJ2-7
D gene: TRBD2
clone size: .
CDR3 protein: CASSQTSGGGEQYF
CDR3 DNA: TGTGCCAGCAGCCAGACTAGCGGGGGGGGCGAGCAGTACTTC